This T cell receptor (beta chain) appears in the sequencing data of a study of blood T cells in healthy people across ages. The V end lost 7 bases, the J end lost 4 bases, and 19 bases lay between the germline ends. CDR1 is MDHEN, CDR2 SYDVKM, per germline. The CDR3 length is 15 residues. Primed by a sample-barcoded 5' primer and a J-beta primer mix, a second PCR proceeded for roughly 6 to 12 cycles. TCRdb itself ran the 5' RACE reads through MiXCR, one entry per CDR3 protein. The top ten hold around 53% of the sample, which has a few hundred thousand distinct CDR3 sequences, approximately 51% seen once.

The gene calls are TRBV28 and TRBJ1-1; TRBD1 is a possible D gene (6 bases). The sequencing sample was made of blood. The sequence came from a man between 60 and 75 years old in good health. The chain's CDR3 is CASNSLKGVGTEAFF. The CDR3, as DNA: TGTGCCAGCAATTCCCTGAAGGGGGTTGGCACTGAAGCTTTCTTT.